Reported below is one T cell receptor beta chain. The target antigen is unknown. The data belong to a study of shared clonotypes between healthy human individuals. Study results and caveats: The sharing of roughly 5% of naive CD4 clonotypes was seen across several donors. Naive subsets generally exceeded memory subsets in estimated richness.

V shed 6 bases and J 0 bases; nucleotides not matched to a gene: 7. The germline V gene has CDR1 MRHNA and CDR2 SNTAGT. The CDR3 has 17 residues. Assay used: immunoSEQ multiplex PCR; TCRdb lists only in-frame clones, some missing. The sample consists of approximately 2.5 million clones, under 95% of them appearing once. This chain connects TRBV6-4 to TRBJ2-1; 11 positions agree with TRBD2. The source is a man aged 18 to 29 in good health. Some clones in this sample may be carry-over from other donors' samples. Source material: naive CD4+ T cells from PBMCs. Described subset: CD45RA+ positively selected. The CDR3 DNA reads TGTGCCAGCAGCTACGGGACTAGCGGTAGCTCCTACAATGAGCAGTTCTTC. It is translated as CASSYGTSGSSYNEQFF.